A selection of T cell receptor beta chains follows, all from one sample in a study of T cell repertoires in cytomegalovirus infection. From the reads, TCRdb called clonotypes with MiXCR, one entry per CDR3 protein. Of about 110,000 distinct CDR3 sequences listed, 42% are singletons. Which antigens these TCRs recognize remains unknown. Material: CD8+ T cells from cultured PBMCs, obtained from culture after CMV antigen stimulation. The receptor set was obtained from a human donor in good health (CMV status not recorded). Some clones in this sample may be carry-over from other donors' samples. CDR3s include the opening cysteine and the closing phenylalanine or tryptophan. The D gene is left open where the match is weak. Size is omitted from some rows. Given values are once, few, many or a class for expanded clones.

TRBJ1-1	TRBD1	16	many	TRBV27	CASSFVQGARVLEAFF	TGTGCCAGCAGTTTTGTTCAGGGGGCGCGTGTTCTTGAAGCTTTCTTT
TRBJ2-3	TRBD2	18	NA	TRBV7-3	CASSLTSRTSGGGATQYF	TGTGCCAGCAGCTTAACGAGCAGGACTAGCGGGGGCGGAGCTACGCAGTATTTT
TRBJ1-2	NA	18	NA	TRBV2	CASSETGILEGVSYGYTF	TGTGCCAGCAGTGAAACGGGTATTCTGGAGGGGGTCAGCTATGGCTACACCTTC
TRBJ1-3	NA	16	NA	TRBV20-1	CSARAAGRDSGNTIYF	TGCAGTGCTAGAGCCGCCGGGAGGGACTCTGGAAACACCATATATTTT
TRBJ2-3	NA	14	few	TRBV7-8	CASSSGERTDTQYF	TGTGCCAGCAGCTCGGGGGAGCGCACAGATACGCAGTATTTT
TRBJ2-2	TRBD1	15	NA	TRBV6-6	CASIPGQGVSGELFF	TGTGCCAGCATCCCGGGACAGGGTGTTTCCGGGGAGCTGTTTTTT
TRBJ1-5	NA	16	NA	TRBV13	CASSLSAGTPGQPQHF	TGTGCCAGCAGCTTATCTGCGGGGACCCCGGGTCAGCCCCAGCATTTT
TRBJ1-6	NA	15	many	TRBV27	CASSAPGETYSPLHF	TGTGCCAGCAGCGCCCCCGGAGAGACTTATTCACCCCTCCACTTT
TRBJ1-1	NA	12	many	TRBV2	CAISAAGTEAFF	TGTGCCATCTCCGCGGCGGGGACTGAAGCTTTCTTT
TRBJ2-3	TRBD2	14	NA	TRBV28	CASISGGTTDTQYF	TGTGCCAGCATTAGCGGGGGGACCACAGATACGCAGTATTTT
TRBJ2-1	TRBD1	13	NA	TRBV11-1	CASRLTGGNEQFF	TGTGCCAGCAGGTTGACAGGGGGCAATGAGCAGTTCTTC
TRBJ1-2	TRBD1	16	few	TRBV4-1	CASSQFWDREEVGYTF	TGCGCCAGCAGCCAATTCTGGGACAGGGAGGAGGTAGGCTACACCTTC
TRBJ2-5	TRBD2	16	many	TRBV7-6	CASSLVAGDDQETQYF	TGTGCCAGCAGCTTAGTGGCGGGGGACGATCAAGAGACCCAGTACTTC
TRBJ2-1	NA	13	many	TRBV9	CASSEWGDNEQFF	TGTGCCAGCAGCGAGTGGGGGGACAATGAGCAGTTCTTC
TRBJ2-7	TRBD2	15	NA	TRBV28	CASSPTGGNPYEQYF	TGTGCCAGCAGCCCAACGGGGGGGAATCCCTACGAGCAGTACTTC
TRBJ2-1	TRBD1	13	many	TRBV19	CASSIDRGNEQFF	TGTGCCAGTAGTATCGACAGGGGCAATGAGCAGTTCTTC
TRBJ1-5	NA	11	NA	TRBV6-2/TRBV6-3	CASSYPGPQHF	TGTGCCAGCAGTTACCCGGGGCCCCAGCATTTT
TRBJ1-2	NA	11	once	TRBV20-1	CSARGDGGYTF	TGCAGTGCTAGAGGGGATGGAGGCTACACCTTC
TRBJ2-6	TRBD1	18	NA	TRBV7-9	CASSLWGQGVSGANVLTF	TGTGCCAGCAGCCTGTGGGGACAGGGGGTCTCTGGGGCCAACGTCCTGACTTTC
TRBJ1-2	NA	18	NA	TRBV7-9	CASSLGPTGTPHRPGYTF	TGTGCCAGCAGCTTAGGACCCACCGGGACACCACATAGGCCCGGCTACACCTTC
TRBJ2-1	NA	13	NA	TRBV2	CASAPSSYNEQFF	TGTGCCAGCGCTCCTTCCTCCTACAATGAGCAGTTCTTC
TRBJ2-7	NA	17	NA	TRBV4-1	CASSLKGGLTSSYEQYF	TGCGCCAGCAGCCTCAAAGGAGGGCTAACCTCCTCCTACGAGCAGTACTTC
TRBJ1-1	NA	14	few	TRBV12-5	CASALGQGYTEAFF	TGTGCTAGTGCTTTGGGCCAGGGTTACACTGAAGCTTTCTTT
TRBJ2-5	TRBD2	17	many	TRBV7-2	CASSLGLLAGARETQYF	TGTGCCAGCAGCTTAGGTCTGCTAGCGGGGGCGAGGGAGACCCAGTACTTC
TRBJ2-7	NA	14	NA	TRBV7-9	CASSLVGLAYEQYF	TGTGCCAGCAGCTTAGTGGGATTGGCCTACGAGCAGTACTTC
TRBJ1-5	NA	13	NA	TRBV6-6	CASSYGENQPQHF	TGTGCCAGCAGTTACGGGGAGAATCAGCCCCAGCATTTT
TRBJ2-5	NA	15	NA	TRBV12-3/TRBV12-4	CASSPLGGRRETQYF	TGTGCCAGCAGTCCCCTGGGGGGCCGGAGAGAGACCCAGTACTTC
TRBJ1-3	NA	14	many	TRBV7-2	CASSFVISGNTIYF	TGTGCCAGCAGCTTTGTGATCTCTGGAAACACCATATATTTT
TRBJ2-2	NA	15	NA	TRBV6-6	CASSYSRLGTGELFF	TGTGCCAGCAGTTACTCGAGGTTGGGTACCGGGGAGCTGTTTTTT
TRBJ1-2	NA	11	NA	TRBV29-1	CSVGDNYGYTF	TGCAGCGTTGGGGACAACTATGGCTACACCTTC
TRBJ2-3	NA	14	NA	TRBV5-5	CASSSDSLTDTQYF	TGTGCCAGCAGCTCGGACTCCCTCACAGATACGCAGTATTTT
TRBJ2-1	TRBD2	16	few	TRBV3-1	CASSPISAGGPNEQFF	TGTGCCAGCAGCCCAATCTCAGCGGGGGGGCCTAATGAGCAGTTCTTC
TRBJ2-1	NA	14	NA	TRBV7-7	CASSLEVRPSEQFF	TGTGCCAGCAGCTTGGAGGTCCGCCCCAGTGAGCAGTTCTTC
TRBJ1-1	NA	14	NA	TRBV5-1	CASSPPQLNTEAFF	TGCGCCAGCAGCCCCCCACAGCTGAACACTGAAGCTTTCTTT
TRBJ2-3	NA	12	NA	TRBV20-1	CSAREFTDTQYF	TGCAGTGCTAGAGAATTCACAGATACGCAGTATTTT
TRBJ2-3	NA	17	NA	TRBV28	CASSLRPGGGARDTQYF	TGTGCCAGCAGTTTACGCCCAGGCGGAGGGGCCCGAGATACGCAGTATTTT
TRBJ1-2	TRBD1	15	NA	TRBV4-2	CASSQEGGGGAGYTF	TGTGCCAGCAGCCAAGAGGGGGGAGGGGGCGCTGGCTACACCTTC
TRBJ1-5	NA	13	many	TRBV7-9	CASSLENGQPQHF	TGTGCCAGCAGCTTAGAAAACGGTCAGCCCCAGCATTTT
TRBJ2-1	TRBD1	15	few	TRBV6-6	CASSYQGQGENEQFF	TGTGCCAGCAGTTACCAGGGACAGGGGGAAAATGAGCAGTTCTTC
TRBJ2-1	NA	15	NA	TRBV2	CASNPRRSSYNEQFF	TGTGCCAGCAATCCCAGGAGGAGCTCCTACAATGAGCAGTTCTTC
TRBJ2-3	NA	13	NA	TRBV11-1	CASSQEPTDTQYF	TGTGCCAGCAGCCAGGAACCCACAGATACGCAGTATTTT
TRBJ2-5	NA	16	few	TRBV6-1	CASSEGAVPPGETQYF	TGTGCCAGCAGTGAAGGGGCCGTACCACCAGGGGAGACCCAGTACTTC